The T cell receptor beta chain described here comes from a study of cytomegalovirus exposure and HLA in healthy donors. Study outcomes and limitations: Upon later analysis, HLA-associated TCR beta chains proved more clonally expanded than other, equally common chains.

This clone is medium-sized by frequency. Its antigen is not known. Vbeta (60) and Jbeta (13) primers were used in the PCR. Assay: immunoSEQ multiplex PCR; the TCRdb copy retains only in-frame clones and omits some. The sample includes roughly 190,000 clones. CDR1 LNHDA and CDR2 SQIVND come from the germline V gene (reference sequence). With 8 bases removed from V and 0 bases from J, the gap between germline ends came to 13 bases. This CDR3 is 15 amino acids long. The sequenced material came from PBMCs. This clonotype was obtained from a woman aged 18-35 years in good health and CMV-seropositive. This sequence joins TRBV19 and TRBJ2-2; D uncertain. CDR3 bases: TGTGCCAGTTCCCACTCATACGCGAACACCGGGGAGCTGTTTTTT. It specifies CASSHSYANTGELFF.